The following is a T cell receptor (beta chain) sequence with its context. No antigen is known for it. The record originates from a study of blood T cells in healthy people across ages. The CDR3 covers 16 residues. V shed 4 bases and J shed 3 bases, with 17 bases lying between them. The germline gives CDR1 MGHRA, CDR2 YSYEKL. It was with a sample-barcoded 5' primer and a J-beta primer mix that a second PCR of about 6 to 12 cycles was run. TCRdb re-derived calls from the 5' RACE reads in MiXCR, one entry per CDR3 protein. The sample yields more than 600,000 distinct CDR3 sequences, more than 20% seen once. General study findings and limits: Per million T cells, TCR beta diversity dropped roughly linearly as age increased.

The data were also submitted as part of a second study, on T cells of mothers and their children.

The V and J genes are TRBV4-1 and TRBJ2-3, with D uncertain. The sequence was obtained from a boy aged 10-17 years in good health. What was sequenced was blood. CDR3 residues: CASSPRPGALTDTQYF. DNA of the CDR3: TGCGCCAGCAGCCCCCGCCCAGGAGCATTAACAGATACGCAGTATTTT.